This T cell receptor beta chain is drawn from a study of identical twins (dated by TCRdb to between 2015 and 2016). Regarding the research as a whole: To test whether fetal clonotypes persist, the study used deep sequencing on TCR alpha and beta repertoires from monozygotic twins, unrelated adults of various ages, and cord blood. To rule out contamination, replicate twin experiments were performed at different times with different library preparation protocols. Points the paper makes about the study in general: Abundant cord blood beta clonotypes had fewer insertions, young adult naive repertoires showed a similar but weaker trend, and memory repertoires showed no such trend. Out-of-frame TCR alpha sequences shared between twins showed an excess of low generation-probability sequences compared with coincidental sharing between unrelated individuals. Conclusions relied on cross-sectional statistical analysis, since the same donors could not be followed over many years. In monozygotic twins, out-of-frame TCR alpha sharing was systematically underestimated by recombination models, although the models agreed with sharing between unrelated individuals. In beta out-of-frame sequences, excess twin sharing was weaker, because having fewer shared sequences lowered the signal-to-noise ratio. Zero-insertion analyses could be partly confounded by invariant T cells such as MAIT and iNKT, though diverse VJ usage argued against such confounding for most clonotypes.

Library generation was performed with 5' RACE. The sample was run on an Illumina HiSeq 2000. Template switching introduced a universal primer binding site; the final cDNA contained a unique molecular identifier, enabling accurate counting of TCR cDNA molecules. Specific primers in the conserved constant-segment region were used to synthesize first-strand cDNA for the TCR alpha and beta chains. To control for contamination, each cDNA library was double barcoded with a SMART-Mk sample barcode plus Illumina barcodes. TruSeq adapter sequences along with Illumina sample barcodes were introduced in two successive PCR steps. Sequencing of the TCR alpha and beta cDNA libraries was done on the Illumina HiSeq platform using custom primers. In the authors' own workflow: MiGEC processed the raw reads to extract unique molecular identifiers, while MiXCR was used to determine the CDR3 positions. Recombination models were inferred per individual with the repgenHMM and IGoR tools using an EM algorithm. Shared clonotype analysis was performed with the tcR package in R, normalizing sharing by the product of cloneset sizes. To study raw recombination without the effects of thymic and clonal selection, out-of-frame nonproductive sequences were analyzed. TCRdb reprocessing: public reads trimmed at Q25 with fastp, clones called with MiXCR, in-frame beta chains kept. Identical CDR3 protein sequences are pooled into one entry, listed with their most common genes and DNA. Here the V and J calls rest on TCRdb's processing, not on the authors' analysis. The sample table lists roughly 250,000 distinct CDR3 sequences, approximately 7.9% of them with a count of one. The top ten clonotypes cover approximately 5.4% of the sample.

This clonotype showed up just a few times. Its antigen remains unidentified. Base qualities are missing; no much larger clone stands one base away. The CDR3 contains 12 residues, cysteine and phenylalanine counted. Kept here is only the CDR3 DNA, which spans 36 bases and is read in frame from base 1. V sheds 6 bases and J sheds 1 base, leaving 9 bases between their ends. Sequences DFQATT (CDR1) and SNEGSKA (CDR2) are obtained from the germline V gene (reference sequence). Every donor in the study was a healthy Caucasian. The twin cohort comprised three pairs of female monozygotic twins, all aged about 18 to 30 years. Positive isolation kits from Invitrogen were used to isolate the CD4+ and CD8+ T cell populations. Separately, the same data were catalogued under a study of yellow fever vaccine responses in identical twins. Drawing on the second study: According to the authors, in identical twins the way T cells responded to vaccination appeared partly convergent and partly personalized. In the study, vaccine-responding T cell clones were precisely tracked in identical twins.

The sequence was obtained from a woman aged 18-35 years in good health. The rearranged segments are TRBV20-1 and TRBJ1-1, with TRBD1 as a weak D call on 5 bases. The sequenced sample consisted of CD8+ T cells sorted from blood. The base sequence is TGCAGTGCCCCCACAGGGAACACTGAAGCTTTCTTT. It translates to CSAPTGNTEAFF.